Following are 14 T cell receptor beta chains from one sample sequenced in a study of blood T cell repertoires in COVID-19. Data came from immunoSEQ multiplex PCR; TCRdb stores just in-frame clones and leaves some out. The profile shows more than 110,000 clones, roughly 85% of them singletons. The sequenced material came from peripheral blood. The receptors were sampled from a man aged 45-60 years with acute or convalescent COVID-19.

The gene calls are TRBV5-8 and TRBJ1-5; 8 positions agree with TRBD1. CDR1 is SGHTS, CDR2 YDEGEE, per germline. V lost 2 bases, J lost 7 bases, and 17 bases stayed unmatched. CDR3 length: 18 residues. CDR3: CASSLESTGTGLTQPQHF. As DNA, the CDR3 is TGTGCCAGCAGCTTAGAGAGTACCGGGACAGGTCTAACCCAGCCCCAGCATTTT.

CDR3 DNA sequence: TGTGCCAGCAGCTTATCGCCTAGCGGGTACAATGAGCAGTTCTTC. Its protein product is CASSLSPSGYNEQFF. This chain joins TRBV11-3 and TRBJ2-1; 8 bases agree with TRBD2. CDR1 is SGHNT and CDR2 is YENEEA in the germline V gene. The CDR3 has 15 residues. The junction had 4 bases not matched to a gene; V was cut back by 2 bases and J by 4 bases.

V gene TRBV4-2 combines with J gene TRBJ2-2, with TRBD1 identical over 7 bases. The CDR3 is made up of 15 amino acids. Trimming cost V 1 base and J 7 bases; bases outside gene matches: 6. Germline V gene lookup returns CDR1 LGHNA and CDR2 YNFKEQ. The CDR3 spells CASSQGGGADGELFF. The CDR3 bases are TGTGCCAGCAGCCAAGGAGGGGGCGCCGACGGGGAGCTGTTTTTT.

The rearrangement links TRBV2 to TRBJ2-7; D unresolved. V lost 3 bases, J lost 0 bases, and 9 bases lay in between. The CDR3 is 14 residues long. CDR1 SNHLY and CDR2 FYNNEI come from the germline V gene. The CDR3 nucleotides read TGTGCCAGCAGTGACTACAGCTACTCCTACGAGCAGTACTTC. Its translation is CASSDYSYSYEQYF.

This clone was detected only once. The chain uses TRBV9 and TRBJ2-3; 8 bases are a match to TRBD2. The CDR3 runs to 17 residues. Looked up from germline, CDR1 is SGDLS and CDR2 is YYNGEE. V was pared by 0 bases and J by 0 bases, with 6 bases of the junction left unmatched. CDR3 amino acids: CASSVAPSGGSTDTQYF. CDR3 coding DNA: TGTGCCAGCAGCGTAGCTCCCAGCGGGGGTAGCACAGATACGCAGTATTTT.

V is TRBV6-1 and J is TRBJ1-2; 7 bases are a match to TRBD1. Germline CDR1 and CDR2: MNHNS and SASEGT. V lost 0 bases and J lost 2; bases outside the gene matches: 15. CDR3 length equals 19 residues. The CDR3 loop reads CASSEALTGYDSRNYGYTF. As DNA, the CDR3 is TGTGCCAGCAGTGAAGCCCTGACAGGGTACGATTCACGGAACTATGGCTACACCTTC.

The chain combines TRBV12-3 or TRBV12-4 with TRBJ2-1; 8 bases are shared with TRBD1. V lost 7 bases to trimming and J lost 12 bases; unmatched junction nucleotides: 11. This CDR3 spans 13 amino acids. CDR3 nucleotide sequence: TGTGCCAGCACACCGGGACAGGAGTCGGGGCAGTTCTTC. Its protein product is CASTPGQESGQFF.

The genes are TRBV30 and TRBJ2-5; D unclear. In germline, CDR1 is GTSNPN, CDR2 SVGIG (reference sequence). The CDR3 extends over 12 amino acids. V lost 5 bases and J 5 bases, leaving 12 bases between the germline ends. The CDR3 nucleotides read TGTGCCTGGGAAAGAGTATTGGAGACCCAGTACTTC. Amino acid sequence: CAWERVLETQYF.

The V call is TRBV29-1, the J call TRBJ2-5, with 8 bases lining up with TRBD2. Germline V gives CDR1 SQVTM, CDR2 ANQGSEA. The V segment lost 0 bases and the J segment 4 bases; nucleotides outside the gene matches: 4. The CDR3 totals 14 residues. As DNA, the CDR3 is TGCAGCGTTGAAGATAAGAGCGGGGGAGAGACCCAGTACTTC. It specifies CSVEDKSGGETQYF.

V usage is TRBV28 and J usage is TRBJ1-5, with a tentative D call TRBD1 (5 bases). CDR1 is MDHEN and CDR2 is SYDVKM in the germline V gene. The CDR3 is made up of 12 amino acids. V lost 6 bases, J lost 4 bases, and 7 bases lay in between. The CDR3 nucleotides read TGTGCCAGCAGCCGACAGAATCAGCCCCAGCATTTT. This encodes CASSRQNQPQHF.

V usage is TRBV6-5 and J usage is TRBJ1-3; TRBD1 might be the D (6 bases). The germline gives CDR1 MNHEY, CDR2 SVGAGI. This CDR3 spans 15 amino acids. The germline V and J ends were trimmed by 0 bases and 3 bases, with 9 bases remaining between them. In DNA form, the CDR3 reads TGTGCCAGCAGTTACTCGGACAGAGTTGGAAACACCATATATTTT. Translation gives CASSYSDRVGNTIYF.

The V gene is TRBV27, the J gene TRBJ2-7, with D maybe TRBD2 (6 bases). This CDR3 comprises 12 residues. V was shortened by 11 bases and J by 2 bases, with 13 bases between the two germline ends. Germline V CDR1 and CDR2: MNHEY, SMNVEV (reference sequence). This chain's CDR3 is CASKTRAYEQYF. DNA for the CDR3: TGTGCCTCAAAGACTAGAGCCTACGAGCAGTACTTC.

This chain joins TRBV6-1 and TRBJ2-5, with 14 bases that match TRBD2. CDR1 is MNHNS and CDR2 is SASEGT in the germline V gene. The V gene end was trimmed by 1 base and the J gene end by 7 bases; junction bases not matched to a gene: 11. The CDR3 runs 18 residues. The CDR3, as DNA: TGTGCCAGCAGTGAAGGGACCAGGACTAGCGGGGGGATGCGGACCCAGTACTTC. Amino acids: CASSEGTRTSGGMRTQYF.

The chain couples TRBV4-1 to TRBJ1-1; 7 bases match TRBD1. Unmatched junction bases numbered 7, after V lost 3 bases and J lost 6 bases. Germline V lookup: CDR1 MGHRA, CDR2 YSYEKL. This CDR3 is built from 14 residues. The CDR3 loop is CASSHLDRASEAFF. DNA of the CDR3: TGCGCCAGCAGCCACCTCGACAGGGCTTCTGAAGCTTTCTTT.